This TCR beta chain was sequenced during a study of post-analysis software for immune sequencing data. Looking at the study overall: Courses of disease covered relapsing-remitting, secondary progressive and progressive-relapsing multiple sclerosis.

Regarding this clonotype: The antigen remains undetermined.

Study-level results: When compared against controls, multiple sclerosis patients showed significantly lower normalized Chao1 diversity. F measure grouped same-batch samples tightly together.

Unique molecular identifiers tagged the TCR beta cDNA libraries. Yield was about 500,000 cDNA molecules from about 1 to 10 million T cells. TCRdb processed the PCR reads anew with MiXCR; each CDR3 protein has one entry. The sample includes about 570,000 distinct CDR3 sequences, around a third of them seen just once. The material sequenced was blood. This sequence originates from a girl younger than 18 with multiple sclerosis.

The CDR3 coding sequence is TGTGCCACCAGTGATCGAAGGGGGCCGGGGACTGAAGCTTTCTTT. Amino acids: CATSDRRGPGTEAFF. The chain is built from TRBV24-1 and TRBJ1-1; 7 nucleotides line up with TRBD1. V lost 3 bases to trimming and J lost 5 bases; unmatched junction nucleotides: 8. Germline CDR1 KGHDR, CDR2 SFDVKD. The length of the CDR3 is 15 residues.